This is a list of T cell receptor beta chains from one sample in a study of blood T cell repertoires in COVID-19. Produced via immunoSEQ multiplex PCR; TCRdb's table is partial and in-frame only. The table records 90,000 to 150,000 clones, more than 70% of them present only once. The material sequenced was peripheral blood. The origin of the receptors is a human donor in a cohort sampled during active COVID-19. The CDR3 runs from the conserved cysteine through the conserved F or W. D genes are given only for firm matches. Size is omitted from some rows. Given values are once, few, many or a class for expanded clones.

j_call: TRBJ2-7; clone_size: -; v_call: TRBV6-1; d_call: TRBD2; cdr3_nt: TGTGCCAGCAGTGATGACCGGGACTATCTCTACGAGCAGTACTTC; cdr3_aa: CASSDDRDYLYEQYF
j_call: TRBJ2-7; clone_size: -; v_call: TRBV29-1; d_call: -; cdr3_nt: TGCAGCGTTGAATTGGAGTCCTCCTACGAGCAGTACTTC; cdr3_aa: CSVELESSYEQYF
j_call: TRBJ1-3; clone_size: many; v_call: TRBV28; d_call: TRBD1; cdr3_nt: TGTGCCAGCAGGGCTGAACAGGGGAGCTCTGGAAACACCATATATTTT; cdr3_aa: CASRAEQGSSGNTIYF
j_call: TRBJ1-3; clone_size: -; v_call: TRBV6-5; d_call: -; cdr3_nt: TGTGCCAGCAGTATTGCAGGGACTGGAAACACCATATATTTT; cdr3_aa: CASSIAGTGNTIYF
j_call: TRBJ1-2; clone_size: -; v_call: TRBV7-8; d_call: -; cdr3_nt: TGTGCCAGCAGCTTAGTGGCAAGTTGGAGACAGCCTTCATTCTACGGCTACACCTTC; cdr3_aa: CASSLVASWRQPSFYGYTF
j_call: TRBJ2-7; clone_size: few; v_call: TRBV30; d_call: -; cdr3_nt: TGTGCCTGGAGTGTAGCTTTCGAGCAGTACTTC; cdr3_aa: CAWSVAFEQYF
j_call: TRBJ1-2; clone_size: -; v_call: TRBV27; d_call: -; cdr3_nt: TGTGCCAGCAGTTCATCTCCCCGGGCGGGCTATGGCTACACCTTC; cdr3_aa: CASSSSPRAGYGYTF
j_call: TRBJ2-3; clone_size: -; v_call: TRBV7-9; d_call: TRBD2; cdr3_nt: TGTGCCAGCAGCTCCTACGGGGGGGCCACAGATACGCAGTATTTT; cdr3_aa: CASSSYGGATDTQYF
j_call: TRBJ1-4; clone_size: -; v_call: TRBV11-2; d_call: -; cdr3_nt: TGTGCCAGCAGCTCTCAAACAGGTTCCGGGAGTGAAAAACTGTTTTTT; cdr3_aa: CASSSQTGSGSEKLFF
j_call: TRBJ2-1; clone_size: -; v_call: TRBV5-1; d_call: -; cdr3_nt: TGCGCCAGCAGCTTCCGAGCGTCGGATGAGCAGTTCTTC; cdr3_aa: CASSFRASDEQFF
j_call: TRBJ2-3; clone_size: -; v_call: TRBV14; d_call: TRBD2; cdr3_nt: TGTGCCAGCAGCCGGGGCGGGAGCGCAGATACGCAGTATTTT; cdr3_aa: CASSRGGSADTQYF
j_call: TRBJ1-5; clone_size: -; v_call: TRBV6-5; d_call: -; cdr3_nt: TGTGCCAGCAGTTACTCGATAGGGGATAGCAATCAGCCCCAGCATTTT; cdr3_aa: CASSYSIGDSNQPQHF
j_call: TRBJ1-6; clone_size: -; v_call: TRBV21-1; d_call: -; cdr3_nt: TGTGCCAGCAGCCGCCGGGACAGTCTCTATGTTGGTAATTCACCCCTCCACTTT; cdr3_aa: CASSRRDSLYVGNSPLHF
j_call: TRBJ2-5; clone_size: -; v_call: TRBV7-9; d_call: -; cdr3_nt: TGTGCCAGCAGCATTCCCGGGACCCAGTACTTC; cdr3_aa: CASSIPGTQYF
j_call: TRBJ2-7; clone_size: -; v_call: TRBV12-3/TRBV12-4; d_call: TRBD1; cdr3_nt: TGTGCCAGCAGTTCACAGGGGGGCGAGCAGTACTTC; cdr3_aa: CASSSQGGEQYF
j_call: TRBJ2-7; clone_size: -; v_call: TRBV3-1/TRBV3-2; d_call: TRBD2; cdr3_nt: TGTGCCAGCAGCCAAACCGGGACTAGCGGCTACGAGCAGTACTTC; cdr3_aa: CASSQTGTSGYEQYF
j_call: TRBJ1-5; clone_size: -; v_call: TRBV3-1/TRBV3-2; d_call: -; cdr3_nt: TGTGCCAGCAGCCAACACCGCCGAGCTCAGCCCCAGCATTTT; cdr3_aa: CASSQHRRAQPQHF
j_call: TRBJ2-7; clone_size: -; v_call: TRBV4-1; d_call: -; cdr3_nt: TGCGCCAGCAGCCAAGATTTGGTAGAGGGAACCTACGAGCAGTACTTC; cdr3_aa: CASSQDLVEGTYEQYF
j_call: TRBJ1-6; clone_size: -; v_call: TRBV28; d_call: -; cdr3_nt: TGTGCCAGCAGCACCGGGGTGTCGGGAAATTCACCCCTCCACTTT; cdr3_aa: CASSTGVSGNSPLHF
j_call: TRBJ1-2; clone_size: -; v_call: TRBV5-8; d_call: -; cdr3_nt: TGTGCCAGCAGCGACAGGTTTTTCTATGGCTACACCTTC; cdr3_aa: CASSDRFFYGYTF
j_call: TRBJ2-7; clone_size: -; v_call: TRBV12-3/TRBV12-4; d_call: TRBD1; cdr3_nt: TGTGCCAGCAGCTCGACAGGGGCTAGGGAGCAGTACTTC; cdr3_aa: CASSSTGAREQYF
j_call: TRBJ1-6; clone_size: -; v_call: TRBV5-5; d_call: -; cdr3_nt: TGTGCCAGCAGCTTATACAGGGTGAACTCCTATAATTCACCCCTCCACTTT; cdr3_aa: CASSLYRVNSYNSPLHF
j_call: TRBJ1-1; clone_size: once; v_call: TRBV27; d_call: TRBD1; cdr3_nt: TGTGCCAGCAGTCCGATCGGACAGGGTCGCATGAACACTGAAGCTTTCTTT; cdr3_aa: CASSPIGQGRMNTEAFF
j_call: TRBJ2-7; clone_size: few; v_call: TRBV29-1; d_call: TRBD1; cdr3_nt: TGCAGCGTTGCCAGGGGGCAAGAGCAGTACTTC; cdr3_aa: CSVARGQEQYF
j_call: TRBJ1-1; clone_size: -; v_call: TRBV2; d_call: -; cdr3_nt: TGTGCCCTTCGGGATCGACAGGCGAACACTGAAGCTTTCTTT; cdr3_aa: CALRDRQANTEAFF
j_call: TRBJ2-7; clone_size: -; v_call: TRBV29-1; d_call: -; cdr3_nt: TGCAGCGTTGGACTACGGCGACCCTACTTCTACGAGCAGTACTTC; cdr3_aa: CSVGLRRPYFYEQYF
j_call: TRBJ1-2; clone_size: few; v_call: TRBV5-1; d_call: -; cdr3_nt: TGCGCCAGCAGCTTGGAAGCGGGCGATGGCTACACCTTC; cdr3_aa: CASSLEAGDGYTF
j_call: TRBJ2-7; clone_size: -; v_call: TRBV5-1; d_call: TRBD1; cdr3_nt: TGCGCCAGCAGCTTGGGACAGGGGGCGTCCCACGAGCAGTACTTC; cdr3_aa: CASSLGQGASHEQYF
j_call: TRBJ1-1; clone_size: -; v_call: TRBV6-5; d_call: -; cdr3_nt: TGTGCCAGCAGTTACGGGCGGGGGCCGGCTGAAGCTTTCTTT; cdr3_aa: CASSYGRGPAEAFF
j_call: TRBJ2-7; clone_size: -; v_call: TRBV27; d_call: TRBD2; cdr3_nt: TGTGCCAGCAGTTTTAGCGGGGGTAACTACGAGCAGTACTTC; cdr3_aa: CASSFSGGNYEQYF
j_call: TRBJ1-5; clone_size: -; v_call: TRBV28; d_call: -; cdr3_nt: TGTGCCAGCAGTTTAGGGGGGAGGCCCCAGCATTTT; cdr3_aa: CASSLGGRPQHF
j_call: TRBJ2-7; clone_size: -; v_call: TRBV10-3; d_call: -; cdr3_nt: TGTGCCATCAGTGAGTCGATGACGGGAATAACCCACGAGCAGTACTTC; cdr3_aa: CAISESMTGITHEQYF
j_call: TRBJ1-2; clone_size: -; v_call: TRBV27; d_call: -; cdr3_nt: TGTGCCAGCAGTTTAGGAGCTAACTATGGCTACACCTTC; cdr3_aa: CASSLGANYGYTF
j_call: TRBJ2-5; clone_size: -; v_call: TRBV5-6; d_call: TRBD2; cdr3_nt: TGTGCCAGCAGCTTGATGACTAGCGGGGTTCAGGAGACCCAGTACTTC; cdr3_aa: CASSLMTSGVQETQYF
j_call: TRBJ2-1; clone_size: -; v_call: TRBV11-3; d_call: TRBD2; cdr3_nt: TGTGCCAGCAGCCCAACCACTAGCGGGGACCAGCAGTTCTTC; cdr3_aa: CASSPTTSGDQQFF
j_call: TRBJ1-3; clone_size: -; v_call: TRBV7-9; d_call: TRBD1; cdr3_nt: TGTGCCAGCAGCTTCCCAGGGGGATTGTCTGGAAACACCATATATTTT; cdr3_aa: CASSFPGGLSGNTIYF
j_call: TRBJ1-1; clone_size: few; v_call: TRBV30; d_call: -; cdr3_nt: TGTGCCTGGGACCTCGGGAAGGGCATCTTCGACACTGAAGCTTTCTTT; cdr3_aa: CAWDLGKGIFDTEAFF
j_call: TRBJ1-1; clone_size: -; v_call: TRBV6-6; d_call: -; cdr3_nt: TGTGCCAGCAGTCCTCCCATGACAGGCGGTGACACTGAAGCTTTCTTT; cdr3_aa: CASSPPMTGGDTEAFF
j_call: TRBJ2-7; clone_size: -; v_call: TRBV27; d_call: TRBD2; cdr3_nt: TGTGCCACTTCCAGCGGGAGTTCCTACGAGCAGTACTTC; cdr3_aa: CATSSGSSYEQYF
j_call: TRBJ1-1; clone_size: -; v_call: TRBV27; d_call: -; cdr3_nt: TGTGCCAGCAGAGCCGACAGGAACACTGAAGCTTTCTTT; cdr3_aa: CASRADRNTEAFF
j_call: TRBJ2-7; clone_size: -; v_call: TRBV28; d_call: -; cdr3_nt: TGTGCCAGCAGGTTCGGGGAGTGGGCCTCCTACGAGCAGTACTTC; cdr3_aa: CASRFGEWASYEQYF
j_call: TRBJ2-1; clone_size: -; v_call: TRBV11-3; d_call: -; cdr3_nt: TGTGCCAGCAGCTTACCCGACAGCTACAATGAGCAGTTCTTC; cdr3_aa: CASSLPDSYNEQFF
j_call: TRBJ2-7; clone_size: -; v_call: TRBV4-1; d_call: TRBD2; cdr3_nt: TGCGCCAGCAGCCAAGCCGGCGGGAGTGTTTACTCCTACGAGCAGTACTTC; cdr3_aa: CASSQAGGSVYSYEQYF
j_call: TRBJ2-5; clone_size: -; v_call: TRBV18; d_call: -; cdr3_nt: TGTGCCAGCTCACCGCAAGTGGGGGGGCTGGAGACCCAGTACTTC; cdr3_aa: CASSPQVGGLETQYF
j_call: TRBJ2-7; clone_size: -; v_call: TRBV19; d_call: TRBD1; cdr3_nt: TGTGCCAGTAGTACAGGGGGCTACGAGCAGTACTTC; cdr3_aa: CASSTGGYEQYF
j_call: TRBJ1-5; clone_size: -; v_call: TRBV21-1; d_call: -; cdr3_nt: TGTGCCAGCGTTATCGGGGAGTGGAATCAGCCCCAGCATTTT; cdr3_aa: CASVIGEWNQPQHF
j_call: TRBJ1-6; clone_size: -; v_call: TRBV7-2; d_call: -; cdr3_nt: TGTGCCAGCAGCTTAGAAATTGCGGGGGTCGGCTCACCCCTCCACTTT; cdr3_aa: CASSLEIAGVGSPLHF
j_call: TRBJ2-7; clone_size: once; v_call: TRBV28; d_call: TRBD1; cdr3_nt: TGTGCCAGCACCTCCGGGACAGGGGGGGGAGAGCAGTACTTC; cdr3_aa: CASTSGTGGGEQYF
j_call: TRBJ2-1; clone_size: -; v_call: TRBV11-3; d_call: -; cdr3_nt: TGTGCCAGCAGAAAGGGCGGAGGCTCCTACAATGAGCAGTTCTTC; cdr3_aa: CASRKGGGSYNEQFF
j_call: TRBJ1-1; clone_size: -; v_call: TRBV27; d_call: TRBD1; cdr3_nt: TGTGCCAGCAGTTTAAGGGGACAGGGGTTCACTGAAGCTTTCTTT; cdr3_aa: CASSLRGQGFTEAFF
j_call: TRBJ2-7; clone_size: few; v_call: TRBV5-6; d_call: TRBD2; cdr3_nt: TGTGCCAGCAGCTTGTTAACTAGCGGGTCCGAGGACGAGCAGTACTTC; cdr3_aa: CASSLLTSGSEDEQYF
j_call: TRBJ2-7; clone_size: -; v_call: TRBV4-2; d_call: TRBD2; cdr3_nt: TGTGCCAGCAGCCAAGTTGCTAGCGGGGGGGCAGACGAGCAGTACTTC; cdr3_aa: CASSQVASGGADEQYF
j_call: TRBJ2-7; clone_size: -; v_call: TRBV7-3; d_call: TRBD1; cdr3_nt: TGTGCCAGCAGCCGAACAGGGGGCGGTCCCTACGAGCAGTACTTC; cdr3_aa: CASSRTGGGPYEQYF
j_call: TRBJ1-1; clone_size: -; v_call: TRBV29-1; d_call: -; cdr3_nt: TGCAGCGTTGATTTGACAGCAATGAACACTGAAGCTTTCTTT; cdr3_aa: CSVDLTAMNTEAFF
j_call: TRBJ1-5; clone_size: few; v_call: TRBV7-5; d_call: -; cdr3_nt: TGTGCCAGAAGCTATCCGGGACAGGGTTGGAGCAATCAGCCCCAGCATTTT; cdr3_aa: CARSYPGQGWSNQPQHF
j_call: TRBJ2-7; clone_size: -; v_call: TRBV4-1; d_call: TRBD2; cdr3_nt: TGCGCCAGCAGCCCGTCTGGGACTAGCGGGTCCGGCTCCTACGAGCAGTACTTC; cdr3_aa: CASSPSGTSGSGSYEQYF
j_call: TRBJ2-7; clone_size: once; v_call: TRBV23-1; d_call: -; cdr3_nt: TGCGCCAGCAGTCGGGACACCGGGAAGCAATACGAGCAGTACTTC; cdr3_aa: CASSRDTGKQYEQYF